This entry concerns a single T cell receptor (beta chain). Its antigen is not identified. This CDR3 is built from 13 residues. Germline V gene lookup returns CDR1 LGHDT and CDR2 YNNKEL (reference sequence). The V end lost 2 bases, the J end lost 7 bases, and 11 bases lay between the germline ends. TCR beta CDR3 regions were amplified from RNA. Researchers ran a first-round RT-PCR on the TCR CDR3 using the HTBI primer set. TCRdb re-called the multiplex PCR reads through MiXCR, storing one row per CDR3 protein. The repertoire holds a few hundred thousand distinct CDR3 sequences, with around 50% as singletons. The data are from a study of T cells in Graves' hyperthyroidism and ophthalmopathy. Study observations and caveats: Ophthalmopathy onset followed model prediction by a median around 6.6 months. A model of 13 V-J features distinguished ophthalmopathy from stable hyperthyroidism.

It was uncontrolled infection, other autoimmune disease, pregnancy or lactation that excluded patients. Diagnoses rested on clinical symptoms, serum thyroxine and TRAb, thyroid ultrasound and orbital computed tomography. This chain uses TRBV3-1 with TRBJ2-5; D possibly matches TRBD1 or TRBD2 (5 bases each). Sequencing was done on a sample of peripheral blood or thyroid tissue (not recorded which). This TCR derives from an adult woman with Graves' disease, either hyperthyroidism or ophthalmopathy (not recorded which). In nucleotides, the CDR3 is TGTGCCAGCAGCCAATCATCGAGGGGGACCCAGTACTTC. Encoded protein: CASSQSSRGTQYF.